The 25 T cell receptor beta chains below come from one sample, sequenced in a study of blood T cell repertoires in COVID-19 (dated by TCRdb to about 2020). Libraries were built with the immunoSEQ multiplex PCR assay. TCRdb limited this immuneACCESS table to in-frame rearrangements with V and J called. A share of clones is missing; checked studies link under half to unresolved V genes, and the rest is unexplained. The sample table contains about 190,000 clones; only one count was recorded for roughly 80% of them. The ten largest clonotypes hold 3.2% of the sample. The sample consisted of PBMCs or T cells enriched from blood (not recorded which). All receptors come from a woman aged 25 to 39 who had recovered from COVID-19.

The chain recombines TRBV27 with TRBJ2-5; weak D call: TRBD1 (6 bases). CDR1 MNHEY and CDR2 SMNVEV come from the germline V gene (reference sequence). The CDR3 length is 14 residues. The ends were cut back, 6 bases at V and 5 bases at J, with 16 bases in the middle. CDR3 DNA: TGTGCCAGCAGCCTACAGGGCCGGCGGGAGACCCAGTACTTC. Protein sequence: CASSLQGRRETQYF.

This sequence joins TRBV7-2 and TRBJ1-1; D perhaps matches TRBD1 (6 bases). Germline values: CDR1 SGHTA, CDR2 FQGNSA. The germline V and J ends were trimmed by 3 bases and 4 bases, with 9 bases remaining between them. CDR3 length equals 13 residues. The CDR3 is CASSLRGGTEAFF. DNA of the CDR3: TGTGCCAGCAGCTTGAGGGGGGGCACTGAAGCTTTCTTT.

The CDR3 region is CASSFPGSPDSYEQYF. The DNA of the CDR3 is TGTGCCAGCAGTTTCCCCGGGTCCCCCGACTCCTACGAGCAGTACTTC. The V gene is TRBV28, the J gene TRBJ2-7; the D is unclear. The CDR3 is 16 amino acids. V was shortened by 3 bases and J by 0 bases, with 15 bases between the two germline ends. Germline CDR1 and CDR2: MDHEN and SYDVKM.

The rearrangement uses TRBV10-3 and TRBJ1-2; D remains ambiguous. Germline V gives CDR1 ENHRY, CDR2 SYGVKD. V lost 2 bases to trimming and J lost 6 bases, with 16 bases between them. This CDR3 has 15 amino acids. The CDR3 nucleotides read TGTGCCATCAGTGAGACGAGGGCGGAGCGGGATGGCTACACCTTC. It specifies CAISETRAERDGYTF.

The gene calls are TRBV6-5 and TRBJ2-3, with D perhaps TRBD2 (6 bases). This CDR3 is 15 amino acids long. The V end was cut by 4 bases, the J end by 2 bases, with 13 bases between. CDR1 and CDR2 (germline): MNHEY, SVGAGI. CDR3 amino acids: CASSSPAGPTDTQYF. For the CDR3, the DNA is TGTGCCAGCAGTTCCCCGGCGGGGCCCACAGATACGCAGTATTTT.

The gene calls are TRBV4-2 and TRBJ2-7; 7 positions match TRBD2. The CDR3 is 16 residues long. Germline V gene lookup returns CDR1 LGHNA and CDR2 YNFKEQ. Germline trimming cut 4 bases from V and 0 bases from J; bases unmatched to any gene: 9. CDR3 sequence: CASSLGEGRDSYEQYF. The CDR3 DNA follows: TGTGCCAGCAGCCTTGGGGAGGGCCGGGACTCCTACGAGCAGTACTTC.

The V and J genes are TRBV5-1 and TRBJ1-1; the match to TRBD1 covers 10 bases. The length of the CDR3 is 16 residues. J lost 2 bases, V lost 2 bases, and 6 bases had no gene match. CDR1 and CDR2 (germline): SGHRS, YFSETQ. The CDR3 nucleotides read TGCGCCAGCAGCTTATTCGGACAGGGGGGAAACACTGAAGCTTTCTTT. Translating gives CASSLFGQGGNTEAFF.

The chain carries TRBV5-5 and TRBJ2-6; D possibly corresponds to TRBD2 (6 bases). The length of the CDR3 is 19 residues. Germline V CDR1 and CDR2: SGHKS, YYEKEE (reference sequence). Trimming left V 1 base short and J 0 bases short, with 17 bases between. CDR3 DNA: TGTGCCAGCAGCTTGATGGCCGGGACTCCCAGCTCTGGGGCCAACGTCCTGACTTTC. It yields the protein CASSLMAGTPSSGANVLTF.

V gene TRBV6-5 combines with J gene TRBJ1-4; possibly TRBD1 for D (5 bases). Germline lookup yields CDR1 MNHEY and CDR2 SVGAGI. The V end lost 6 bases, the J end lost 5 bases, and 10 bases lay between the germline ends. The CDR3 is 13 residues long. CDR3 sequence reads: CASRQGVNEKLFF. Written as DNA, the CDR3 is TGTGCCAGCAGGCAGGGCGTCAATGAAAAACTGTTTTTT.

The J gene is TRBJ2-3, the V gene TRBV9; 7 bases agree with TRBD1. V was pared by 4 bases and J by 8 bases, with 10 bases of the junction left unmatched. Per germline, CDR1 SGDLS and CDR2 YYNGEE. CDR3 length: 14 residues. CDR3 in amino acids: CASSPRDSQRTQYF. Written as DNA, the CDR3 is TGTGCCAGCAGCCCCAGGGACAGTCAGCGTACGCAGTATTTT.

The chain employs TRBV7-2 and TRBJ1-2; D is ambiguous. Germline CDR1 SGHTA, CDR2 FQGNSA. The CDR3 totals 10 residues. The CDR3 loop is CAELNYGYTF. As DNA, the CDR3 is TGTGCGGAACTAAACTATGGCTACACCTTC.

The V and J genes are TRBV19 and TRBJ1-1; tentative D call: TRBD1 (6 bases). V shed 10 bases and J shed 0 bases, with 18 bases lying between them. Germline-derived CDR1 and CDR2 are LNHDA and SQIVND (reference sequence). This CDR3 has 15 residues. CDR3 sequence reads: CATARGPGVNTEAFF. The CDR3 bases are TGTGCCACCGCCCGCGGGCCAGGGGTGAACACTGAAGCTTTCTTT. Full variable domain (missing parts from reference TRBV19 and TRBJ1-1): DGGITQSPKYLFRKEGQNVTLSCEQNLNHDAMYWYRQDPGQGLRLIYYSQIVNDFQKGDIAEGYSVSREKKESFPLTVTSAQKNPTAFYLCATARGPGVNTEAFFGQGTRLTVV.

This chain uses TRBV10-2 with TRBJ2-2; possible D gene TRBD1, 5 bases. The germline CDR1 and CDR2 sequences are WSHSY and SAAADI. The CDR3 consists of 14 residues. V lost 6 bases, J lost 0 bases, and 8 bases lay in between. For the CDR3, the DNA is TGCGCCAGCAGGGACACAACGAACACCGGGGAGCTGTTTTTT. Translating gives CASRDTTNTGELFF.

The rearrangement uses TRBV7-8 and TRBJ1-2; possible D gene TRBD1, 5 bases. Per the germline V gene, CDR1 is SGHVS and CDR2 is FQNEAQ. Trimming took off 5 bases at V and 3 bases at J, with 25 bases between the two ends. This CDR3 is 18 amino acids long. The CDR3 here is CASSLIRDVGGADYGYTF. The CDR3 DNA sequence: TGTGCCAGCAGCCTAATCAGGGATGTCGGAGGGGCTGACTATGGCTACACCTTC.

This clone was recorded many times. CDR3 DNA: TGTGCCAGCAGTCAATCCGGGACAGGGCCCTACGAGCAGTACTTC. Its translation is CASSQSGTGPYEQYF. The J gene is TRBJ2-7, the V gene TRBV6-6, with TRBD1 matching over 9 bases. The CDR3 sequence is 15 residues long. Germline trimming cut 5 bases from V and 2 bases from J; bases unmatched to any gene: 7. Per the germline V gene, CDR1 is MNHNY and CDR2 is SVGAGI (reference sequence).

A single count supports this clone. The chain links TRBV6-5 to TRBJ1-5; D not resolved. The germline CDR1 and CDR2 sequences are MNHEY and SVGAGI. CDR3 length: 14 residues. V was clipped by 10 bases and J by 2 bases, with 15 bases between them. CDR3 loop: CATLWKGGNQPQHF. In nucleotides, the CDR3 is TGTGCCACCCTGTGGAAAGGAGGCAATCAGCCCCAGCATTTT.

This chain uses TRBV4-1 with TRBJ1-4; TRBD1 matches at 10 bases. The trim removed 4 bases at V and 10 bases at J, leaving 6 bases unmatched. Germline assignment: CDR1 MGHRA and CDR2 YSYEKL. The CDR3 runs 14 residues. The CDR3 spells CASSPDRGHGKLFF. As DNA, the CDR3 is TGCGCCAGCAGCCCTGACAGGGGGCACGGAAAACTGTTTTTT.

In this sample, this clone turned up once. The chain recombines TRBV11-3 with TRBJ2-3; D uncertain. Germline CDR1 is SGHNT and CDR2 is YENEEA. There are 14 residues in the CDR3. Deletions cut 1 base from V and 1 base from J, with 6 bases between. CDR3 DNA: TGTGCCAGCAGCTTAGCGTCGGGCACAGATACGCAGTATTTT. It yields the protein CASSLASGTDTQYF. The entire variable domain, with the rest obtained from reference TRBV11-3 and TRBJ2-3, is as follows: EAGVVQSPRYKIIEKKQPVAFWCNPISGHNTLYWYLQNLGQGPELLIRYENEEAVDDSQLPKDRFSAERLKGVDSTLKIQPAELGDSAVYLCASSLASGTDTQYFGPGTRLTVL.

The rearrangement joins TRBV2 to TRBJ1-1; TRBD1 matches at 9 bases. Germline trimming cut 4 bases from V and 5 bases from J; bases unmatched to any gene: 5. The CDR3 extends over 14 amino acids. The germline V gene encodes CDR1 SNHLY and CDR2 FYNNEI. This CDR3 reads CASSAWDRETEAFF. DNA for the CDR3: TGTGCCAGCAGTGCGTGGGACAGGGAAACTGAAGCTTTCTTT.

J is TRBJ1-6 and V is TRBV4-1; maybe TRBD1 (5 bases). The germline gives CDR1 MGHRA, CDR2 YSYEKL. The CDR3 runs 15 residues. Trimming removed 0 bases at V and 5 bases at J, with 8 bases between. CDR3 amino acids: CASSQDRVDNSPLHF. CDR3 bases: TGCGCCAGCAGCCAAGACAGGGTCGATAATTCACCCCTCCACTTT.

This clone was seen only a few times. Other DNA sequences from this sample encode an identical CDR3 as well. The V and J genes are TRBV5-1 and TRBJ2-7; 14 positions agree with TRBD2. CDR3 length: 15 residues. Germline lookup yields CDR1 SGHRS and CDR2 YFSETQ. V dropped 4 bases and J dropped 3; count of bases not matched to a gene: 3. This chain's CDR3 is CASSPGLAGVYEQYV. In DNA, the CDR3 is TGCGCCAGCAGCCCGGGACTAGCGGGGGTCTACGAGCAGTACGTC.

This chain joins TRBV6-5 and TRBJ2-3; D is perhaps TRBD1 (5 bases). From germline, CDR1 is MNHEY and CDR2 SVGAGI. The CDR3 is made up of 15 amino acids. The V gene lost 0 bases and the J gene lost 2 bases, with 9 bases spanning the gap. In DNA form, the CDR3 reads TGTGCCAGCAGTTACTCGGGGCAGTTCACAGATACGCAGTATTTT. It yields the protein CASSYSGQFTDTQYF.

The chain couples TRBV6-9 to TRBJ2-2, with D perhaps TRBD1 (5 bases). The CDR3 has 13 residues. V was cut by 4 bases and J by 7 bases, with 10 bases left in between. CDR1 and CDR2 (germline): MNHGY, SVAAGI. DNA of the CDR3: TGTGCCAGCAGTTCCAGGGAAGGCGGGGAGCTGTTTTTT. Amino acids: CASSSREGGELFF.

This clone has a handful of counts. The chain has TRBV5-4 and TRBJ2-3; D gene uncertain. Looked up from germline, CDR1 is SGHNT and CDR2 is YYREEE (reference sequence). The CDR3 has 12 residues. V dropped 2 bases and J dropped 5 bases, with 6 bases sitting between them. As DNA, the CDR3 is TGTGCCAGCAGCTTTGAGAGAGATACGCAGTATTTT. Its translation: CASSFERDTQYF.

The chain couples TRBV9 to TRBJ1-3; D possibly corresponds to TRBD1 (6 bases). Germline V gene lookup returns CDR1 SGDLS and CDR2 YYNGEE. Trimming took off 2 bases at V and 7 bases at J, with 16 bases between the two ends. The CDR3 extends over 15 amino acids. The CDR3 DNA reads TGTGCCAGCAGCGTGGCAGGGACATTATCGAACACCATATATTTT. This encodes CASSVAGTLSNTIYF.